The 9 T cell receptor beta chains given below trace back to one sample, sequenced in a study of T cell changes during pregnancy in multiple sclerosis. This table comes from immunoSEQ multiplex PCR, and its TCRdb copy is limited to in-frame clones, with some not included. The sample carries approximately 85,000 clones, more than 85% recorded once. The starting material was peripheral blood, obtained in the first trimester of pregnancy. The receptors come from a female donor with multiple sclerosis, enrolled in a pregnancy study.

The chain uses TRBV19 and TRBJ2-3; 8 bases fit TRBD2. CDR3 length: 16 amino acids. The trim removed 3 bases at V and 2 bases at J, leaving 7 bases unmatched. CDR1 and CDR2 from the germline V gene are LNHDA and SQIVND (reference sequence). This CDR3 is CASSMYGGGATDTQYF. CDR3 in DNA: TGTGCCAGTAGTATGTACGGGGGGGGAGCCACAGATACGCAGTATTTT.

This chain connects TRBV10-1 to TRBJ1-5; possible D gene TRBD1, 6 bases. This CDR3 spans 15 amino acids. Germline values: CDR1 WNHNN, CDR2 SYGVQD (reference sequence). V was clipped by 7 bases and J by 3 bases, with 16 bases between them. CDR3 protein: CASITGGRDNQPQHF. In nucleotides, the CDR3 is TGCGCCAGCATCACGGGGGGCCGGGACAATCAGCCCCAGCATTTT.

J is TRBJ2-7 and V is TRBV6-5; 8 bases are shared with TRBD1. Per germline, CDR1 MNHEY and CDR2 SVGAGI. V lost 6 bases, J lost 3 bases, and 4 bases stayed unmatched. The CDR3 runs to 13 residues. The CDR3 loop reads CASSRDRGYEQYF. DNA of the CDR3: TGTGCCAGCAGCCGTGACAGGGGCTACGAGCAGTACTTC.

The chain couples TRBV5-1 to TRBJ2-1; possible D gene TRBD1, 5 bases. V was pared by 7 bases and J by 0 bases, with 11 bases between. The CDR3 sequence is 14 residues long. Germline loops: CDR1 SGHRS, CDR2 YFSETQ. CDR3 bases: TGCGCCAGCGCCCAGGGCCGCTCCTACAATGAGCAGTTCTTC. As protein: CASAQGRSYNEQFF.

The chain employs TRBV13 and TRBJ1-4, with D perhaps matching TRBD1 (5 bases). V dropped 2 bases and J dropped 6 bases, with 10 bases sitting between them. This CDR3 is built from 14 residues. Germline assignment: CDR1 PRHDT and CDR2 FYEKMQ (reference sequence). DNA of the CDR3: TGTGCCAGCAGCTTACAGGGATCGGATGAAAAACTGTTTTTT. Translated: CASSLQGSDEKLFF.

The J gene is TRBJ1-5, the V gene TRBV6-4; maybe TRBD1 (6 bases). The ends were cut back, 0 bases at V and 1 base at J, with 7 bases in the middle. The CDR3 totals 15 residues. Germline V gives CDR1 MRHNA, CDR2 SNTAGT. The chain's CDR3 is CASSDSTGSNQPQHF. The CDR3, as DNA: TGTGCCAGCAGTGACTCGACAGGAAGCAATCAGCCCCAGCATTTT.

This chain uses TRBV4-1 with TRBJ2-1; 11 nucleotides line up with TRBD2. The junction had 7 bases not matched to a gene; V was cut back by 0 bases and J by 9 bases. This CDR3 contains 16 residues. Germline V gene data show CDR1 as MGHRA and CDR2 as YSYEKL. Written as DNA, the CDR3 is TGCGCCAGCAGCCAAGATAGCGGGAGGGCCTCCAGTGAGCAGTTCTTC. Its protein product is CASSQDSGRASSEQFF.

J is TRBJ2-6 and V is TRBV10-3, with 7 bases lining up with TRBD1. The CDR3 sequence is 13 residues long. Trimming at V came to 6 bases and at J to 12 bases, leaving 8 bases not matched to a gene. Germline V gives CDR1 ENHRY, CDR2 SYGVKD. In DNA form, the CDR3 reads TGTGCCATCAGGAAGGGACAGCCCGGCGTCCTGACTTTC. Its translation: CAIRKGQPGVLTF.

The gene calls are TRBV30 and TRBJ2-5; TRBD1 aligns across 12 bases. The end of the DNA is better explained by TRBJ2-7, so the J call may be wrong. The CDR3 runs 15 residues. The germline V gene has CDR1 GTSNPN and CDR2 SVGIG (reference sequence). CDR3 sequence: CAWSLGQGANYEQYF. The CDR3 DNA reads as TGTGCCTGGAGCTTGGGACAGGGGGCTAACTACGAGCAGTACTTC.